These 10 T cell receptor beta chains share one sample of origin, sequenced in a study of CD8 T cells in Susac syndrome. The authors reverse transcribed roughly 0.5 to 1 ug RNA with random hexamers. TCRdb reprocessed the immunoSEQ multiplex PCR reads with MiXCR, giving one entry per CDR3 protein. The data show some 400,000 distinct CDR3 sequences, with approximately 85% seen just once and about 0.12% held by the top ten. Material: CD8+ T cells from PBMCs. All receptors derive from a human donor with multiple sclerosis.

V is TRBV5-1 and J is TRBJ2-3, with 7 bases matching TRBD1. Unmatched junction bases numbered 6, after V lost 0 bases and J lost 2 bases. Germline-derived CDR1 and CDR2 are SGHRS and YFSETQ. The CDR3 contains 16 residues. DNA of the CDR3: TGCGCCAGCAGCTTGGCCAAGACAGGGATCACAGATACGCAGTATTTT. This translates into CASSLAKTGITDTQYF.

This clonotype has only a few counts. V gene TRBV28 combines with J gene TRBJ2-5; 7 nucleotides match TRBD1. This CDR3 is 11 amino acids long. V lost 3 bases to trimming and J lost 13 bases; unmatched junction nucleotides: 5. Germline V gives CDR1 MDHEN, CDR2 SYDVKM. The CDR3 reads CASSLGTASYF. CDR3 DNA: TGTGCCAGCAGTTTGGGGACAGCATCGTACTTC.

V and J are TRBV20-1 and TRBJ2-7; 8 bases line up with TRBD1. Germline CDR1 DFQATT, CDR2 SNEGSKA (reference sequence). V gave up 4 bases and J gave up 0 bases; unmatched junction bases: 8. The CDR3 loop spans 15 amino acids. The CDR3 region is CSATYPGQVSYEQYF. CDR3 in DNA: TGCAGTGCTACATACCCGGGACAGGTCTCCTACGAGCAGTACTTC.

The chain links TRBV9 to TRBJ1-2, with D maybe TRBD1 (5 bases). The germline gives CDR1 SGDLS, CDR2 YYNGEE. Trimming cost V 2 bases and J 4 bases, with 12 bases left between them. The CDR3 is made up of 14 amino acids. The CDR3 here is CASSVGAGPYGYTF. The CDR3 DNA is TGTGCCAGCAGCGTTGGGGCAGGTCCCTATGGCTACACCTTC.

The rearrangement uses TRBV4-1 and TRBJ1-1; TRBD1 is a possible D gene (5 bases). The germline V gene encodes CDR1 MGHRA and CDR2 YSYEKL. V was clipped by 3 bases and J by 5 bases, with 19 bases between them. This CDR3 has 16 residues. The CDR3 protein is CASSQVSGPRGTEAFF. CDR3 coding DNA: TGCGCCAGCAGCCAGGTCTCCGGGCCTCGGGGGACTGAAGCTTTCTTT.

This rearrangement joins TRBV27 to TRBJ2-7; a weak D match, TRBD2 (5 bases). Germline lookup yields CDR1 MNHEY and CDR2 SMNVEV (reference sequence). CDR3 length: 14 residues. Trimming left V 3 bases short and J 4 bases short, with 13 bases between. The CDR3 loop is CASSFAGGPYEQYF. In DNA form, the CDR3 reads TGTGCCAGCAGTTTCGCGGGCGGCCCGTACGAGCAGTACTTC.

This chain joins TRBV5-6 and TRBJ2-7, with 8 positions matching TRBD1. The germline CDR1 and CDR2 sequences are SGHDT and YYEEEE. The CDR3 has 15 residues. The trim removed 4 bases at V and 5 bases at J, leaving 11 bases unmatched. This CDR3 reads CASSRIRQGLDEQYF. The CDR3 nucleotides read TGTGCCAGCAGCCGGATTAGACAGGGGCTCGACGAGCAGTACTTC.

This rearrangement joins TRBV29-1 to TRBJ1-4; D remains ambiguous. The CDR3 is made up of 12 amino acids. V was clipped by 6 bases and J by 3 bases, with 8 bases between them. CDR1 and CDR2 from the germline V gene are SQVTM and ANQGSEA. The chain's CDR3 is CSVLAPNEKLFF. The CDR3 DNA reads TGCAGCGTCCTCGCCCCTAATGAAAAACTGTTTTTT.

The rearrangement joins TRBV27 to TRBJ1-1; no reliable D call. This CDR3 comprises 16 residues. Germline CDR1 and CDR2: MNHEY and SMNVEV (reference sequence). V dropped 0 bases and J dropped 3 bases, with 14 bases sitting between them. The CDR3, as DNA: TGTGCCAGCAGTTTATCGGGAGAGGATGGGGACACTGAAGCTTTCTTT. This translates into CASSLSGEDGDTEAFF.

This rearrangement joins TRBV4-1 to TRBJ2-1; 14 nucleotides match TRBD2. The germline gives CDR1 MGHRA, CDR2 YSYEKL. This CDR3 has 17 amino acids. J lost 7 bases, V lost 3 bases, and 8 bases had no gene match. In DNA, the CDR3 is TGCGCCAGCAGCCATCCCGGACTAGCGGGAGGAGGAAATGAGCAGTTCTTC. This encodes CASSHPGLAGGGNEQFF.